This T cell receptor beta chain was sequenced in a study of human T cells and chemical hapten exposure. Study as a whole: Sensitization applied 2% DPC to about 2 cm by about 2 cm of upper inner arm skin.

Indicated time point: patch test 2, 6 weeks after DPC sensitization. Treatment noted: therapeutic diphenylcyclopropenone sensitization with weekly scalp DPC. Blood draws came before every patch-test application. Researchers extracted total RNA from unfractionated whole blood. The CDR3 loop spans 18 amino acids. V lost 5 bases, J lost 1 base, and 20 bases lay in between. Germline CDR1 and CDR2: MNHNY and SVGAGI (reference sequence). Each CDR3 protein gets one entry after TCRdb re-called the RACE reads with MiXCR. Among some 350,000 distinct CDR3 sequences listed, about 6.3% were seen once. The V gene is TRBV6-6, the J gene TRBJ2-2, with D possibly TRBD2 on 6 matching bases. The material sequenced was whole blood, taken in connection with sensitization to the hapten diphenylcyclopropenone (DPC). The source is a woman under 30 with alopecia areata. Some clones in this sample may be carry-over from other donors' samples. The CDR3 here is CASSPQGVGGLNTGELFF. For the CDR3, the DNA is TGTGCCAGCAGTCCCCAGGGTGTCGGGGGACTGAACACCGGGGAGCTGTTTTTT.